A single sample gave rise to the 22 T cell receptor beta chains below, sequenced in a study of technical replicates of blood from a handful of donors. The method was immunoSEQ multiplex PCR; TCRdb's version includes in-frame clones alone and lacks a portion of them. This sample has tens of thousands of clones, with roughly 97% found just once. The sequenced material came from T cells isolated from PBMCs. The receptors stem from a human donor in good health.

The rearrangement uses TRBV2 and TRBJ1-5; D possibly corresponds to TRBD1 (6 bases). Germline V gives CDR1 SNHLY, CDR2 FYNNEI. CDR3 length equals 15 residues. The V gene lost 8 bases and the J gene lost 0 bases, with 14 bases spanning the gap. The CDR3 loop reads CASRWNRVSNQPQHF. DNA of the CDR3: TGTGCCAGCCGATGGAACAGGGTTAGCAATCAGCCCCAGCATTTT. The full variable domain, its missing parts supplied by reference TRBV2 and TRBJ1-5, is EPEVTQTPSHQVTQMGQEVILRCVPISNHLYFYWYRQILGQKVEFLVSFYNNEISEKSEIFDDQFSVERPDGSNFTLKIRSTKLEDSAMYFCASRWNRVSNQPQHFGDGTRLSIL.

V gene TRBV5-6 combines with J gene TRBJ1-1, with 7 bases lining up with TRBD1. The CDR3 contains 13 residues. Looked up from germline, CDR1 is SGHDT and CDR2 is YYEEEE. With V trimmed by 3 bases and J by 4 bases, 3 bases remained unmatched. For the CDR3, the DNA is TGTGCCAGCAGCTCACCAGGGGGCACTGAAGCTTTCTTT. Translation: CASSSPGGTEAFF.

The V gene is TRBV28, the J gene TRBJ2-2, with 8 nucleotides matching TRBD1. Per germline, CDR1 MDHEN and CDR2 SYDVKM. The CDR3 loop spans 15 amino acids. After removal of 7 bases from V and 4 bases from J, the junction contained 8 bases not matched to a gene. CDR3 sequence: CASIETGEVTGELFF. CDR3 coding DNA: TGTGCCAGCATAGAGACAGGGGAAGTCACCGGGGAGCTGTTTTTT.

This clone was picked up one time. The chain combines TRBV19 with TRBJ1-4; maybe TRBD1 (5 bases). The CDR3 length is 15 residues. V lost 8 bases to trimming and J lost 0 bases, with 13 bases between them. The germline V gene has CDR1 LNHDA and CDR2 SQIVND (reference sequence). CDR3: CASRRDGATNEKLFF. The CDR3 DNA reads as TGTGCCAGTCGGAGGGACGGCGCAACTAATGAAAAACTGTTTTTT.

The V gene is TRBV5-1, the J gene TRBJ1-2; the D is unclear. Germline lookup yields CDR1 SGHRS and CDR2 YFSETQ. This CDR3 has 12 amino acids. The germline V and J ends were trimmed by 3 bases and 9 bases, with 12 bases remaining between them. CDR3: CASSSERGRYTF. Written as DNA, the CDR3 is TGCGCCAGCAGCTCGGAACGTGGGCGCTACACCTTC.

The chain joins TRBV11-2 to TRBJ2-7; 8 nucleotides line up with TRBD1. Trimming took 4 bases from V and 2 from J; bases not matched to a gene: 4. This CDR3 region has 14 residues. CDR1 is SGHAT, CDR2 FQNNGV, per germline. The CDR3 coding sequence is TGTGCCAGCAGCTCGACAGGGGCTGCCTACGAGCAGTACTTC. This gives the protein CASSSTGAAYEQYF.

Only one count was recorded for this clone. The CDR3 region has the DNA TGTGCCAGCAGCGTAGGGCTCAAGGGGAAAGAGACCCAGTACTTC. The encoded protein is CASSVGLKGKETQYF. The gene calls are TRBV9 and TRBJ2-5, with D tentatively TRBD1 (5 bases). The germline V gene has CDR1 SGDLS and CDR2 YYNGEE. The ends were cut back, 0 bases at V and 3 bases at J, with 12 bases in the middle. The CDR3 contains 15 residues. The variable domain in full, completed from reference TRBV9 and TRBJ2-5, reads DSGVTQTPKHLITATGQRVTLRCSPRSGDLSVYWYQQSLDQGLQFLIQYYNGEERAKGNILERFSAQQFPDLHSELNLSSLELGDSALYFCASSVGLKGKETQYFGPGTRLLVL.

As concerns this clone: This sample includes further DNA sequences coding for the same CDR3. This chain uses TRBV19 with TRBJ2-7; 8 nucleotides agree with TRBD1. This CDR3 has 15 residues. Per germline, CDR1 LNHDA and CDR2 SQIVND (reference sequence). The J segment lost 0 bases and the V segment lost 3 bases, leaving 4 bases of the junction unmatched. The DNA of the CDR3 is TGTGCCAGTAGTATTGGGACAGGTAGCTCCTACGAGCAGTACTTC. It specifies CASSIGTGSSYEQYF.

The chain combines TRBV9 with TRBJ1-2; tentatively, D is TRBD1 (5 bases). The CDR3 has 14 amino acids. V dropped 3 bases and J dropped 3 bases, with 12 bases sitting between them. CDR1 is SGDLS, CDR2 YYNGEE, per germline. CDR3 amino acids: CASSEGGGDYGYTF. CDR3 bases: TGTGCCAGCAGCGAAGGCGGGGGTGACTATGGCTACACCTTC.

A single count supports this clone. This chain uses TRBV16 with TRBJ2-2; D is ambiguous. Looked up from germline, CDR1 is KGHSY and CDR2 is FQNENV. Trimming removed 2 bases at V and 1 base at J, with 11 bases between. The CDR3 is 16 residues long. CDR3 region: CASSQAPVLNTGELFF. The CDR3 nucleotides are TGTGCCAGCAGCCAAGCTCCGGTTTTGAACACCGGGGAGCTGTTTTTT.

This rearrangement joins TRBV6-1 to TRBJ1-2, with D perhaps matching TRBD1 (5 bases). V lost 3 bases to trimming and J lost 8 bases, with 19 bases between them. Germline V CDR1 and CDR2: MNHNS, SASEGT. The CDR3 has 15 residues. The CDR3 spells CASSDSRVIVRGYTF. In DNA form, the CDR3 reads TGTGCCAGCAGTGATTCCAGGGTTATAGTCAGGGGCTACACCTTC.

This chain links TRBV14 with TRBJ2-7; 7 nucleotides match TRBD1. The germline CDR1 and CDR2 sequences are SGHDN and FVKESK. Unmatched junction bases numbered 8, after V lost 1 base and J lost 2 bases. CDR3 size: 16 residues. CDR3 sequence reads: CASSQGIGTVTYEQYF. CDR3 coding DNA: TGTGCCAGCAGCCAAGGGATTGGGACAGTAACCTACGAGCAGTACTTC.

The CDR3 region is CASSGRQGATGELFF. In nucleotides, the CDR3 is TGTGCCAGCAGCGGCAGACAGGGGGCCACCGGGGAGCTGTTTTTT. The chain carries TRBV9 and TRBJ2-2, with 10 bases identical to TRBD1. The CDR3 sequence is 15 residues long. Germline V CDR1 and CDR2: SGDLS, YYNGEE. Trimming at V came to 3 bases and at J to 4 bases, leaving 3 bases not matched to a gene.

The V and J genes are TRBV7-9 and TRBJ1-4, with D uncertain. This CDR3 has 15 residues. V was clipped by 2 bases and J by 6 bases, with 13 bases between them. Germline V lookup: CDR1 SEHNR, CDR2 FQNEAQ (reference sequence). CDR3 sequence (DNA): TGTGCCAGCAGCTTACTCGGGGATCGGGATGAAAAACTGTTTTTT. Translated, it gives CASSLLGDRDEKLFF.

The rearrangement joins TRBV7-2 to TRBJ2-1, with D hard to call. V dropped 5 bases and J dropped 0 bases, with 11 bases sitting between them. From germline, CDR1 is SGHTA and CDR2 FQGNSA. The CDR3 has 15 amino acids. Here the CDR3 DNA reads TGTGCCAGCAGCCAAACTCGTAGCTCCTACAATGAGCAGTTCTTC. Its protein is CASSQTRSSYNEQFF.

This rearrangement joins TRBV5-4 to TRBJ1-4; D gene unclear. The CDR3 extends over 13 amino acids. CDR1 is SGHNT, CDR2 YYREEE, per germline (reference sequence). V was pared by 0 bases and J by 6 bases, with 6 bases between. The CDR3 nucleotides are TGTGCCAGCAGCTTGGGCCAGGATGAAAAACTGTTTTTT. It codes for CASSLGQDEKLFF.

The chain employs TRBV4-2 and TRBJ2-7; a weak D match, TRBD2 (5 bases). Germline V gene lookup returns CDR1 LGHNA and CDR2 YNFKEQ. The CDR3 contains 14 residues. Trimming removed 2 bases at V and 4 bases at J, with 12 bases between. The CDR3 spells CASSQYEGGYEQYF. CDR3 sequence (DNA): TGTGCCAGCAGCCAATATGAAGGCGGGTACGAGCAGTACTTC.

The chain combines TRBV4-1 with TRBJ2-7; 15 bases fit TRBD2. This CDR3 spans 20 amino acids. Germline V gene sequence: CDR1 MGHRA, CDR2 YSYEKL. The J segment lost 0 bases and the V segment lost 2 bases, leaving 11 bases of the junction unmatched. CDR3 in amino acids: CASSQLRPGLAGGYSYEQYF. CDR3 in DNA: TGCGCCAGCAGCCAACTCCGACCGGGACTAGCGGGAGGCTACTCCTACGAGCAGTACTTC.

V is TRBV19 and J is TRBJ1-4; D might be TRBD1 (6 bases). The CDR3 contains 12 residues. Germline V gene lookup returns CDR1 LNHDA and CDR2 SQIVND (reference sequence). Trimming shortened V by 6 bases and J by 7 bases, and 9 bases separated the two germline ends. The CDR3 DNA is TGTGCCAGTAGACAGGGTTTTGAAAAACTGTTTTTT. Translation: CASRQGFEKLFF.

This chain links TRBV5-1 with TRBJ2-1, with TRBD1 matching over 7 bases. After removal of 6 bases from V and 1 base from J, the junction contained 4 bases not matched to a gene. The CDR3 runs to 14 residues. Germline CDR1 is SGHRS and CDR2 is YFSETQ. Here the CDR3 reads CASKETGSYNEQFF. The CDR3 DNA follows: TGCGCCAGCAAGGAGACAGGGTCCTACAATGAGCAGTTCTTC. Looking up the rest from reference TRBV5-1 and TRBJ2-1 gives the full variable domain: KAGVTQTPRYLIKTRGQQVTLSCSPISGHRSVSWYQQTPGQGLQFLFEYFSETQRNKGNFPGRFSGRQFSNSRSEMNVSTLELGDSALYLCASKETGSYNEQFFGPGTRLTVL.

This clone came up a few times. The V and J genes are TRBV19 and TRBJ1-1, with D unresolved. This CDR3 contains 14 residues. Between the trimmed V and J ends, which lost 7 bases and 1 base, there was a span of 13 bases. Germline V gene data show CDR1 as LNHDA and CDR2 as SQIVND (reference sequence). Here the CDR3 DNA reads TGTGCCAGTAAGGTACCGGGGTGGAACACTGAAGCTTTCTTT. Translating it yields CASKVPGWNTEAFF.

For the CDR3, the DNA is TGTGCCAGCAGTTTAGCAGCGGACAGGGAAGCTTTCTTT. Protein: CASSLAADREAFF. The chain combines TRBV27 with TRBJ1-1, with 7 bases identical to TRBD1. This CDR3 is built from 13 residues. Germline assignment: CDR1 MNHEY and CDR2 SMNVEV (reference sequence). The V gene end was trimmed by 2 bases and the J gene end by 8 bases; junction bases not matched to a gene: 5.